These 25 T cell receptor beta chains share one sample of origin, sequenced in a study of cytomegalovirus exposure and HLA in healthy donors (dated by TCRdb to 2016 to 2017). Library construction relied on the immunoSEQ multiplex PCR assay. A mixture of 60 forward primers for TCR Vbeta segments and 13 reverse primers for TCR Jbeta segments was used in the multiplex PCR. TCRdb re-hosts the immuneACCESS table, in-frame sequences only. Its copies lack some clones; in the studies checked, an unresolved V gene accounts for under half of them, and the cause for the rest is not known. The sample records some 140,000 clones, about 80% of which are singletons. 10% to 15% of the sample goes to the ten largest clones. Sequencing was carried out using PBMCs. These TCRs come from a man aged 30-40 years in good health and CMV-seropositive.

The rearrangement uses TRBV6-5 and TRBJ2-1; no clear D gene. Per the germline V gene, CDR1 is MNHEY and CDR2 is SVGAGI. The CDR3 is 12 amino acids. V lost 2 bases and J lost 10, with 9 bases in between. The CDR3 nucleotides read TGTGCCAGCAGTTACAGCCGCAAGGAGCAGTTCTTC. It translates to CASSYSRKEQFF.

The chain is built from TRBV19 and TRBJ2-3; 9 nucleotides agree with TRBD2. The trim removed 6 bases at V and 4 bases at J, leaving 8 bases unmatched. CDR3 length equals 15 residues. In germline, CDR1 is LNHDA, CDR2 SQIVND (reference sequence). CDR3 residues: CASRGREGPSDTQYF. CDR3 nucleotide sequence: TGTGCCAGTAGAGGGCGGGAGGGCCCATCAGATACGCAGTATTTT.

The chain joins TRBV13 to TRBJ2-4, with D possibly matching TRBD1 (7 bases). Germline V gene data show CDR1 as PRHDT and CDR2 as FYEKMQ (reference sequence). V gave up 4 bases and J gave up 2 bases, with 24 bases separating them. CDR3 size: 19 residues. Written as DNA, the CDR3 is TGTGCCAGCAGCTCTCTCCCCCAGGGGGGAACAAGAACCAAAAACATTCAGTACTTC. Its translation: CASSSLPQGGTRTKNIQYF.

This chain uses TRBV11-3 with TRBJ2-5, with a weak D call TRBD2 (5 bases). The V gene's germline CDR1 is SGHNT and CDR2 YENEEA. The CDR3 length is 10 residues. V was clipped by 8 bases and J by 5 bases, with 6 bases between them. The CDR3 region has the DNA TGTGCCAGCCCGGGGGAGACCCAGTACTTC. Translated: CASPGETQYF.

The table lists this clone with a few counts. Within the sample, other DNA sequences also encode this same CDR3. V and J are TRBV5-1 and TRBJ2-2, with 8 bases matching TRBD1. CDR1 is SGHRS and CDR2 is YFSETQ in the germline V gene. This CDR3 comprises 14 residues. Trimming removed 0 bases from V and 5 bases from J; junction bases left unmatched: 0. CDR3 region: CASSLGQGTGELFF. DNA for the CDR3: TGCGCCAGCAGCTTGGGACAGGGGACCGGGGAGCTGTTTTTT.

This clone was observed a handful of times. The V and J genes are TRBV5-5 and TRBJ2-7; 11 nucleotides line up with TRBD1. The germline V gene encodes CDR1 SGHKS and CDR2 YYEKEE (reference sequence). V lost 4 bases to trimming and J lost 1 base; unmatched junction nucleotides: 4. The CDR3 is 15 residues long. Here the CDR3 reads CASSHGTGGSYEQYF. The CDR3 DNA sequence: TGTGCCAGCAGCCATGGGACAGGGGGATCCTACGAGCAGTACTTC.

The rearrangement uses TRBV2 and TRBJ2-7, with 9 bases matching TRBD1. CDR1 is SNHLY, CDR2 FYNNEI, per germline. V lost 5 bases and J lost 3; bases outside the gene matches: 5. The CDR3 runs to 14 residues. In DNA form, the CDR3 reads TGTGCCAGCAGTCGAGACAGGGGGGACTACGAGCAGTACTTC. It specifies CASSRDRGDYEQYF.

The J gene is TRBJ1-1, the V gene TRBV28, with no clear D. Germline V gene sequence: CDR1 MDHEN, CDR2 SYDVKM. The CDR3 runs 15 residues. V was clipped by 4 bases and J by 1 base, with 13 bases between them. CDR3 protein: CASSYNWGGNTEAFF. Here the CDR3 DNA reads TGTGCCAGCAGTTACAACTGGGGAGGGAACACTGAAGCTTTCTTT.

This rearrangement joins TRBV28 to TRBJ2-7; possible D gene TRBD2, 6 bases. From germline, CDR1 is MDHEN and CDR2 SYDVKM. This CDR3 is built from 12 residues. V lost 8 bases and J 3 bases, leaving 11 bases between the germline ends. In nucleotides, the CDR3 is TGTGCCAGCCGCGGAGGGAACTACGAGCAGTACTTC. This sequence encodes CASRGGNYEQYF.

This clone turned up a few times. The V and J genes are TRBV18 and TRBJ1-3; 7 nucleotides match TRBD1. The CDR3 runs 14 residues. V dropped 5 bases and J dropped 2; count of bases not matched to a gene: 3. Germline assignment: CDR1 KGHSH and CDR2 LQKENI. The CDR3 loop reads CASSGTATGNTIYF. In nucleotides, the CDR3 is TGTGCCAGCTCAGGGACAGCCACTGGAAACACCATATATTTT. Using reference TRBV18 and TRBJ1-3 for the parts outside the CDR3, the full variable domain is NAGVMQNPRHLVRRRGQEARLRCSPMKGHSHVYWYRQLPEEGLKFMVYLQKENIIDESGMPKERFSAEFPKEGPSILRIQQVVRGDSAAYFCASSGTATGNTIYFGEGSWLTVV.

This clone was picked up a small number of times. The rearrangement links TRBV7-8 to TRBJ2-7, with a tentative D call TRBD1 (6 bases). The germline V and J ends were trimmed by 5 bases and 6 bases, with 14 bases remaining between them. Germline-derived CDR1 and CDR2 are SGHVS and FQNEAQ. This CDR3 is built from 13 residues. The CDR3 DNA is TGTGCCAGCAGCCCAACGACAGGACCCGAGCAGTACTTC. This gives the protein CASSPTTGPEQYF.

The chain links TRBV29-1 to TRBJ2-1, with TRBD2 matching over 13 bases. The CDR3 is 15 amino acids. Germline-derived CDR1 and CDR2 are SQVTM and ANQGSEA. J gave up 4 bases and V 7 bases, and 7 bases lay outside the gene matches. CDR3 sequence: CSALGTSGNYNEQFF. The CDR3 DNA sequence: TGCAGCGCCCTAGGGACTAGCGGGAATTACAATGAGCAGTTCTTC.

The chain carries TRBV10-1 and TRBJ1-1; possible D gene TRBD1, 6 bases. V was shortened by 7 bases and J by 2 bases, with 11 bases between the two germline ends. This CDR3 contains 13 residues. Germline CDR1 is WNHNN and CDR2 is SYGVQD (reference sequence). The CDR3 DNA sequence: TGCGCCAGCAAGGCAGGGGCCAACACTGAAGCTTTCTTT. This codes for CASKAGANTEAFF.

The chain couples TRBV7-2 to TRBJ1-1; 12 bases are a match to TRBD1. This CDR3 comprises 14 residues. Germline CDR1 is SGHTA and CDR2 is FQGNSA. Unmatched junction bases numbered 4, after V lost 3 bases and J lost 8 bases. The CDR3 is CASSFLGQGAEAFF. CDR3 sequence (DNA): TGTGCCAGCAGCTTTCTGGGACAGGGGGCCGAAGCTTTCTTT.

The V gene is TRBV29-1, the J gene TRBJ2-2; 7 bases align to TRBD2. V lost 4 bases to trimming and J lost 2 bases; unmatched junction nucleotides: 4. This CDR3 region has 14 residues. Germline V lookup: CDR1 SQVTM, CDR2 ANQGSEA. The CDR3, as DNA: TGCAGCGTTGTTTGGGGACTAAACACCGGGGAGCTGTTTTTT. Translation: CSVVWGLNTGELFF.

The rearrangement joins TRBV6-6 to TRBJ1-1, with D perhaps TRBD1 (5 bases). The CDR3 consists of 12 residues. CDR1 and CDR2 (germline): MNHNY, SVGAGI (reference sequence). V was pared by 10 bases and J by 5 bases, with 14 bases between. This CDR3 reads CATNSYRTEAFF. As DNA, the CDR3 is TGTGCCACCAACAGTTACAGGACTGAAGCTTTCTTT.

The rearrangement joins TRBV28 to TRBJ2-1, with 13 bases fitting TRBD2. The V segment lost 3 bases and the J segment 6 bases; nucleotides outside the gene matches: 11. Germline CDR1 reads MDHEN; CDR2 reads SYDVKM. This CDR3 has 18 residues. Here the CDR3 DNA reads TGTGCCAGCAGTTTTTTCCCGGGACTAGCGGGAAGGGTCAATGAGCAGTTCTTC. Translation: CASSFFPGLAGRVNEQFF.

The chain is built from TRBV28 and TRBJ2-5; 7 nucleotides agree with TRBD1. In germline, CDR1 is MDHEN, CDR2 SYDVKM. The CDR3 sequence is 15 residues long. The ends lost 2 bases at V and 5 bases at J; junction bases unmatched: 8. The CDR3 loop is CASSLEDRFGETQYF. In nucleotides, the CDR3 is TGTGCCAGCAGTTTAGAGGACAGGTTTGGGGAGACCCAGTACTTC.

The gene calls are TRBV7-2 and TRBJ1-5; D is unresolved. V lost 1 base, J lost 5 bases, and 6 bases lay in between. Germline V CDR1 and CDR2: SGHTA, FQGNSA. The CDR3 is made up of 13 amino acids. The DNA for the CDR3 is TGTGCCAGCAGCTTAGTGAGAGATCAGCCCCAGCATTTT. The encoded protein is CASSLVRDQPQHF.

This chain links TRBV7-8 with TRBJ2-7, with D uncertain. V lost 0 bases and J lost 6, with 9 bases in between. This CDR3 spans 13 amino acids. In germline, CDR1 is SGHVS, CDR2 FQNEAQ. DNA for the CDR3: TGTGCCAGCAGCTTAGCGGGCCAAGGCGAGCAGTACTTC. Translation: CASSLAGQGEQYF.

This sequence joins TRBV19 and TRBJ2-5; 7 bases fit TRBD1. The CDR3 runs 14 residues. J gave up 2 bases and V 2 bases, and 2 bases lay outside the gene matches. CDR1 and CDR2 (germline): LNHDA, SQIVND (reference sequence). This CDR3 is CASSIPGQQETQYF. CDR3 coding DNA: TGTGCCAGTAGTATACCGGGACAGCAAGAGACCCAGTACTTC.

The CDR3: CASGGRQADTQYF. The CDR3 region has the DNA TGTGCCTCCGGGGGGAGGCAAGCAGATACGCAGTATTTT. The genes are TRBV7-2 and TRBJ2-3; 7 bases are shared with TRBD2. The J segment lost 4 bases and the V segment lost 11 bases, leaving 9 bases of the junction unmatched. The length of the CDR3 is 13 residues. Germline V gives CDR1 SGHTA, CDR2 FQGNSA. The full variable domain, with the rest looked up from reference TRBV7-2 and TRBJ2-3, is GAGVSQSPSNKVTEKGKDVELRCDPISGHTALYWYRQSLGQGLEFLIYFQGNSAPDKSGLPSDRFSAERTGGSVSTLTIQRTQQEDSAVYLCASGGRQADTQYFGPGTRLTVL.

This sequence joins TRBV6-5 and TRBJ1-2, with D hard to call. Per germline, CDR1 MNHEY and CDR2 SVGAGI. Trimming cost V 6 bases and J 1 base, with 12 bases left between them. This CDR3 spans 14 amino acids. This chain's CDR3 is CASSPGRNNYGYTF. DNA of the CDR3: TGTGCCAGCAGCCCGGGTCGTAATAACTATGGCTACACCTTC.

As to this clone: Other DNA sequences in this sample translate to the same CDR3. This chain joins TRBV28 and TRBJ2-1; the match to TRBD2 covers 11 bases. Germline V CDR1 and CDR2: MDHEN, SYDVKM. Unmatched junction bases numbered 2, after V lost 3 bases and J lost 4 bases. CDR3 length equals 15 residues. Here the CDR3 DNA reads TGTGCCAGCAGTTTTGGGACTAGCGGTTACAATGAGCAGTTCTTC. Residues: CASSFGTSGYNEQFF.

This clone has just a few counts. The chain uses TRBV6-1 and TRBJ1-1; 8 bases are shared with TRBD1. The CDR3 spans 15 residues. The V and J ends lost 5 bases and 1 base, in that order; junction bases with no gene match: 6. Germline assignment: CDR1 MNHNS and CDR2 SASEGT. The CDR3 spells CASSTWTGTNTEAFF. Written as DNA, the CDR3 is TGTGCCAGCAGTACCTGGACAGGGACGAACACTGAAGCTTTCTTT.